A single sample is the source of the 12 T cell receptor beta chains below, sequenced in a study of shared clonotypes between healthy human individuals. Assay used: immunoSEQ multiplex PCR; TCRdb lists only in-frame clones, some missing. The table lists more than 2 million clones, 85% to 95% of them singletons. Sequencing used naive CD4+ T cells sorted from blood. The subset is: CD45RA+ positively selected. These TCRs come from a man aged 18 to 29 in good health.

V gene TRBV9 combines with J gene TRBJ2-7, with D hard to call. CDR1 and CDR2 from the germline V gene are SGDLS and YYNGEE. CDR3 size: 14 residues. V gave up 0 bases and J gave up 2 bases, with 9 bases separating them. CDR3 nucleotides: TGTGCCAGCAGCGTAGATGCAGTCGCCTACGAGCAGTACTTC. This gives the protein CASSVDAVAYEQYF.

The chain links TRBV10-2 to TRBJ1-2; TRBD1 matches at 7 bases. Germline lookup yields CDR1 WSHSY and CDR2 SAAADI. The CDR3 consists of 13 residues. J gave up 4 bases and V 4 bases, and 3 bases lay outside the gene matches. CDR3: CASSVGQPYGYTF. The CDR3 DNA sequence: TGCGCCAGCAGTGTGGGACAGCCCTATGGCTACACCTTC.

The rearrangement uses TRBV21-1 and TRBJ2-7; the table's D gene call, TRBD2, was not cross checked with the DNA. TRBV21-1 is a pseudogene. The CDR3 extends over 15 amino acids. The CDR3, as DNA: TGTGCCAGCAGCAAAATGGGGAGCTCTTCCTACGAGCAGTACTTC. Its protein product is CASSKMGSSSYEQYF.

The V and J genes are TRBV29-1 and TRBJ1-1; tentative D call: TRBD1 (5 bases). V dropped 6 bases and J dropped 5 bases, with 16 bases sitting between them. Germline CDR1 reads SQVTM; CDR2 reads ANQGSEA. The length of the CDR3 is 13 residues. In nucleotides, the CDR3 is TGCAGCGTCGGGGCGGGGCGCGGGACTGAAGCTTTCTTT. It codes for CSVGAGRGTEAFF.

The chain combines TRBV28 with TRBJ1-2; D may be TRBD1 (6 bases). Germline V lookup: CDR1 MDHEN, CDR2 SYDVKM. V was pared by 0 bases and J by 10 bases, with 6 bases between. The CDR3 runs to 11 residues. The CDR3, as DNA: TGTGCCAGCAGTTTATGGGGGGCCTACACCTTC. Encoded protein: CASSLWGAYTF.

Of note for this clone: In the same sample, other DNA sequences code for this CDR3. The chain recombines TRBV5-1 with TRBJ2-7; 11 bases fit TRBD1. Germline V gene data show CDR1 as SGHRS and CDR2 as YFSETQ. The length of the CDR3 is 14 residues. V shed 4 bases and J 2 bases; nucleotides not matched to a gene: 2. CDR3 sequence reads: CASSVGQGAYEQYF. CDR3 DNA sequence: TGCGCCAGCAGCGTGGGACAGGGGGCCTACGAGCAGTACTTC.

V gene TRBV11-2 combines with J gene TRBJ1-6, with a weak D call TRBD1 (5 bases). CDR3 length equals 15 residues. Per germline, CDR1 SGHAT and CDR2 FQNNGV. With 5 bases removed from V and 7 bases from J, the gap between germline ends came to 15 bases. DNA of the CDR3: TGTGCCAGCAGCGGAGGGACGACTACGAATTCACCCCTCCACTTT. It codes for CASSGGTTTNSPLHF.

Written as DNA, the CDR3 is TGTGCCAGCTCACCAAACCGGGACGGTGAGACCCAGTACTTC. This codes for CASSPNRDGETQYF. J is TRBJ2-5 and V is TRBV18, with D perhaps assigned TRBD1 or TRBD2 (5 bases each). Germline V gene data show CDR1 as KGHSH and CDR2 as LQKENI. The CDR3 is 14 amino acids. Trimming stripped 2 bases from V and 5 bases from J, with 12 bases between.

This chain uses TRBV9 with TRBJ2-5; TRBD2 aligns across 7 bases. CDR3 length: 14 residues. Germline-derived CDR1 and CDR2 are SGDLS and YYNGEE. Unmatched junction bases numbered 6, after V lost 6 bases and J lost 1 base. This CDR3 is CASNSAGAQETQYF. CDR3 nucleotide sequence: TGTGCCAGCAATTCCGCGGGAGCCCAAGAGACCCAGTACTTC.

CDR3 coding DNA: TGTGCCAGCAGTTCTCTGCCCCCTGGAACCGGGGAGCTGTTTTTT. Translating it yields CASSSLPPGTGELFF. This chain connects TRBV7-9 to TRBJ2-2; D uncertain. The V gene's germline CDR1 is SEHNR and CDR2 FQNEAQ (reference sequence). V was clipped by 6 bases and J by 5 bases, with 16 bases between them. This CDR3 spans 15 amino acids.

The genes are TRBV6-5 and TRBJ1-6; weak D call: TRBD1 (6 bases). Germline V gene data show CDR1 as MNHEY and CDR2 as SVGAGI. Trimming removed 5 bases from V and 13 bases from J, with 21 bases in between. The CDR3 spans 15 residues. CDR3 nucleotide sequence: TGTGCCAGCAGTACCGCGGGACAACTAAGATTCCCCCTCCACTTT. Encoded protein: CASSTAGQLRFPLHF.

As for this clone: This same CDR3 is encoded by further DNA sequences in the sample. J is TRBJ1-4 and V is TRBV20-1; D gene unclear. V was pared by 3 bases and J by 7 bases, with 6 bases between. The CDR3 is 11 residues long. Germline CDR1 reads DFQATT; CDR2 reads SNEGSKA (reference sequence). CDR3 region: CSARLGEKLFF. The CDR3 bases are TGCAGTGCTAGGCTAGGTGAAAAACTGTTTTTT.